A selection of T cell receptor beta chains follows, all from one sample in a study of blood T cell repertoires in COVID-19. This table comes from immunoSEQ multiplex PCR, and its TCRdb copy is limited to in-frame clones, with some not included. The profile shows 140,000 or so clones, 60% to 80% of them singletons. The sequencing sample was made of peripheral blood. Receptors were obtained from a man aged 45-65 years with active or convalescent COVID-19. The conserved cysteine and the conserved F or W are not part of the CDR3 here. Fields, in order: V gene, clone size, J gene, CDR3 protein. Expanded clones are given a class, and other clones once, few, many or no size at all.

v_call: TRBV6-5; clone_size: .; j_call: TRBJ2-1; cdr3_aa: ASSPLAGGPIEQF
v_call: TRBV11-2; clone_size: .; j_call: TRBJ2-7; cdr3_aa: ASSLVRLSGRPYEQY
v_call: TRBV20-1; clone_size: few; j_call: TRBJ2-3; cdr3_aa: SASIRSTQY
v_call: TRBV5-1; clone_size: .; j_call: TRBJ1-1; cdr3_aa: ASSLTGTSNTEAF
v_call: TRBV2; clone_size: .; j_call: TRBJ1-4; cdr3_aa: ASGQGRLNEKLF
v_call: TRBV23-1; clone_size: few; j_call: TRBJ1-3; cdr3_aa: APGRTDPGAIY
v_call: TRBV3-1/TRBV3-2; clone_size: .; j_call: TRBJ1-2; cdr3_aa: ASSQDQGRAAGYT
v_call: TRBV2; clone_size: .; j_call: TRBJ1-6; cdr3_aa: ASSGRGKTSSYNSPLH
v_call: TRBV10-1; clone_size: .; j_call: TRBJ2-1; cdr3_aa: ASSIGLPGKGQF
v_call: TRBV7-3; clone_size: .; j_call: TRBJ2-5; cdr3_aa: ASSLRGGQAETQY